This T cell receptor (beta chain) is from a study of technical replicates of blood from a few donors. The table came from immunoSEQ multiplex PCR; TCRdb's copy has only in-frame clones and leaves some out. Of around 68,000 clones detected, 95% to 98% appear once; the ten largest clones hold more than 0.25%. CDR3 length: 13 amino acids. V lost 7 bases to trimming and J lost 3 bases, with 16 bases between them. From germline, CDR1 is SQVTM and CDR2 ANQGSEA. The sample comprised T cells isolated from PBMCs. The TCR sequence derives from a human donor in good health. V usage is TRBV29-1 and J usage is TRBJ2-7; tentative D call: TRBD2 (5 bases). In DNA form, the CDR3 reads TGCAGCGCTGAGGAAGAGGGATACTACGAGCAGTACTTC. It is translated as CSAEEEGYYEQYF.